This T cell receptor (beta chain) was obtained from a study of T cells in Graves' hyperthyroidism and ophthalmopathy (dated by TCRdb to between 2018 and 2021). At the level of the whole study: Peripheral blood samples were taken at initial diagnosis, before any treatment was given. A discovery cohort of roughly 100 patients, fewer than 50 with Graves' ophthalmopathy and about 60 with stable Graves' hyperthyroidism, was used to find distinguishing TCR V-J signatures. Prospective prediction of ophthalmopathy was tested in an independent validation cohort of under 20 hyperthyroidism patients and some 17 patients who later progressed to ophthalmopathy. For training and testing, the roughly 93 patients in the discovery cohort were randomly divided in a 7:3 ratio. In addition, the study compared T-cell repertoires in thyroid tissue and in blood from five or six Graves' hyperthyroidism patients. Once sampling was done, hyperthyroidism patients were given methimazole at a starting dose of 30 mg daily, whereas ophthalmopathy patients were given high-dose intravenous methylprednisolone. The paper describes TCR Vbeta CDR3 sequencing of about 140 peripheral blood samples, made up of about 41 ophthalmopathy patients, 70 to 75 hyperthyroidism patients and around 17 progressor patients. What the work shows at the level of the full study, not this receptor alone: During validation, the model predicted progression to ophthalmopathy a median of approximately 6.5 months ahead of onset, with approximately 71% sensitivity and 72% to 85% specificity. In cross-validation, a model built on a 13 V-J signature told ophthalmopathy apart from stable hyperthyroidism with approximately 90% sensitivity and about 81% specificity, and in testing the same model reached 80%/75%. Blood samples also contained most of the expanded thyroid clonotypes (frequency above 0.001), which suggests that blood repertoires may reflect thyroid immune responses. No statistical method was used to fix the sample size in advance, and group allocation was not hidden from the investigators.

This clonotype has a count of ten or more. The antigen it recognizes is unknown. Per-nucleotide qualities are absent, and no much larger clonotype sits a single base away. The germline V and J ends show losses of 9 bases and 5 bases respectively, and no gene match explains 16 bases of the junction. Based on the germline V gene (reference sequence), the CDR1 and CDR2 sequences are WNHNN and SYGVQD. Including the terminal cysteine and phenylalanine, the CDR3 comprises 16 residues. Only CDR3 DNA is held: 48 bases, read in frame from base 1. TCR beta CDR3 regions were amplified from RNA transcripts. A first-round RT-PCR of the TCR CDR3 used the HTBI primer set with the Qiagen OneStep RT-PCR kit. A second multiplex PCR round built the libraries, followed by size selection and purification. Libraries were sequenced paired-end with 100 bp reads on an Illumina HiSeq2000. The study's own analysis went as follows. SOAPnuke was used to process the raw data, throwing out any read that contained adapters or uncalled bases, had a mean Phred below 15, or lacked an exact constant-primer or identifier match. COPE v1.2.5 was used to merge high-quality paired reads, and clonotypes were defined as unique nucleotide sequences. MiTCR v1.1 was used to align the clonotypes against IMGT TRBV, TRBD and TRBJ reference segments. Analysis was restricted to V-J combinations with a frequency above 0.0001, which covered roughly 99% of repertoires. The TCS score was defined as F50 (clonal expansion) divided by E x V (chaos), with BLOSUM62-based TCRdist calculated between CDR3 peptides within each V-J. Welch's t-statistics and random forest reduced fewer than 600 V-J features to 13, which were used in a naive Bayes classifier (R e1071). The public reads were run again by TCRdb, first through fastp at Q25 and then through MiXCR, and only productive beta chains were kept. Every entry covers one CDR3 protein and lists the most common genes and DNA from its rows. For this entry, the V and J calls and clone size follow TCRdb and not the study's own pipeline. The sample has fewer than 200,000 distinct CDR3 sequences on record, about 9.4% of them singletons. The biggest ten clones account for over 20% of the sample.

Hyperthyroidism patients were newly diagnosed, had a disease duration of under 2 months, and were aged 18 to 65 years. Any patient with an uncontrolled infection, another autoimmune disease, pregnancy or lactation was excluded. Clinical symptoms, serum thyroxine and TRAb, thyroid ultrasound, and orbital computed tomography formed the basis for the diagnoses. Blood from progressor patients was collected at the time of first diagnosis with hyperthyroidism, before any ophthalmopathy symptoms had appeared. Ficoll-Paque density gradient centrifugation was used to isolate PBMCs from around 10 ml of fresh peripheral blood. Progressor patients were initially diagnosed with Graves' hyperthyroidism and developed ophthalmopathy during follow-up. Trizol reagent was used to extract total RNA, and RNA quality was then checked on an Agilent 2100 Bioanalyzer.

The chain joins TRBV10-1 to TRBJ1-2; TRBD1 matches 9 bases in the middle. The receptor's source is a woman aged 18-29 years with Graves' hyperthyroidism that later progressed to Graves' ophthalmopathy. The sample was blood. The CDR3 protein is CARKEKTGTGLYGYTF. The DNA sequence is as follows: TGCGCCAGAAAGGAAAAAACCGGGACAGGGCTTTATGGCTACACCTTC.